The 2 T cell receptor beta chains below were found in one sample sequenced in a study of T cells in Graves' hyperthyroidism and ophthalmopathy. Template material for amplifying TCR beta CDR3 regions consisted of RNA transcripts. TCR CDR3 regions were first amplified by RT-PCR with HTBI primers. TCRdb re-analysed the multiplex PCR reads in MiXCR, keeping a single row per CDR3 protein. Of 350,000 or so distinct CDR3 sequences listed, 15% to 20% are singletons. Specimen: blood. These receptors were collected from a woman between 45 and 65 years old with Graves' hyperthyroidism.

As for this clonotype: At one end the junction does not follow the germline gene, possibly because of a read error. This chain joins TRBV4-1 and TRBJ1-5; 9 positions match TRBD1. Germline assignment: CDR1 MGHRA and CDR2 YSYEKL. The CDR3 spans 13 residues. The CDR3 DNA follows: TGCGCCAGCAGCGGGACAGGGAGTCAGCCCCAGCGTTTT. It translates to CASSGTGSQPQRF.

The genes are TRBV20-1 and TRBJ2-1; D is possibly TRBD1 or TRBD2 (5 bases each). V was shortened by 0 bases and J by 9 bases, with 12 bases between the two germline ends. Germline CDR1 is DFQATT and CDR2 is SNEGSKA (reference sequence). The CDR3 covers 13 residues. In DNA, the CDR3 is TGCAGTGCTAGAGATCAGGGAGTGGCTGAGCAGTTCTTC. Translating it yields CSARDQGVAEQFF.